Listed below are T cell receptor beta chains from one sample, sequenced in a study of blood T cell repertoires in COVID-19. The repertoire was sequenced with immunoSEQ multiplex PCR; TCRdb's copy has only in-frame clones and lacks some. The repertoire consists of 390,000 or so clones, with just under 90% occurring once and the leading ten covering about 9.4%. Material: PBMCs or T cells enriched from blood (not recorded which). The receptors here all came from a woman between 45 and 60 years old who had recovered from COVID-19. CDR3s include the opening cysteine and the closing phenylalanine or tryptophan. Each record gives: clone size, V gene, D gene, J gene, CDR3 protein, CDR3 DNA. D genes are given only for firm matches. Part of the rows lack a size; the others show once, few, many or a class for expanded clones.

abundance: -
v_gene: TRBV4-1
d_gene: -
j_gene: TRBJ1-4
CDR3aa: CASKDSQTTNEKLFF
CDR3nt: TGCGCCAGTAAAGATTCACAGACAACTAATGAAAAACTGTTTTTT

abundance: few
v_gene: TRBV6-5
d_gene: -
j_gene: TRBJ1-4
CDR3aa: CASGLGPRKLFF
CDR3nt: TGTGCCAGTGGACTAGGTCCGCGAAAACTGTTTTTT

abundance: few
v_gene: TRBV5-1
d_gene: -
j_gene: TRBJ2-1
CDR3aa: CASTEGETRNEQFF
CDR3nt: TGCGCCAGCACGGAGGGAGAAACCCGCAATGAGCAGTTCTTC

abundance: -
v_gene: TRBV10-1
d_gene: -
j_gene: TRBJ1-3
CDR3aa: CASRGLRGNTIYF
CDR3nt: TGCGCCAGCCGCGGGCTCCGTGGAAACACCATATATTTT

abundance: few
v_gene: TRBV19
d_gene: TRBD1
j_gene: TRBJ1-2
CDR3aa: CATLDRGNYGYTF
CDR3nt: TGTGCCACGCTGGACAGGGGCAACTATGGCTACACCTTC

abundance: -
v_gene: TRBV5-1
d_gene: TRBD1
j_gene: TRBJ1-2
CDR3aa: CASLPGTGERSGYGYTF
CDR3nt: TGCGCCAGCCTACCCGGGACAGGGGAAAGGTCTGGCTATGGCTACACCTTC

abundance: -
v_gene: TRBV6-4
d_gene: TRBD1
j_gene: TRBJ2-7
CDR3aa: CASSVGTGYEQYF
CDR3nt: TGTGCCAGCAGTGTTGGGACAGGCTACGAGCAGTACTTC

abundance: -
v_gene: TRBV7-3
d_gene: -
j_gene: TRBJ1-1
CDR3aa: CASSLQGNTEAFF
CDR3nt: TGTGCCAGCAGCTTACAGGGGAATACTGAAGCTTTCTTT

abundance: -
v_gene: TRBV6-5
d_gene: TRBD2
j_gene: TRBJ2-5
CDR3aa: CASSPGTRGETQYF
CDR3nt: TGTGCCAGCAGTCCGGGGACTAGGGGGGAGACCCAGTACTTC

abundance: -
v_gene: TRBV20-1
d_gene: -
j_gene: TRBJ1-1
CDR3aa: CSARGGGGAFF
CDR3nt: TGCAGTGCTAGAGGGGGGGGCGGAGCTTTCTTT

abundance: few
v_gene: TRBV7-9
d_gene: -
j_gene: TRBJ2-7
CDR3aa: CASSLGAGQGQYF
CDR3nt: TGTGCCAGCAGCTTAGGGGCAGGGCAGGGGCAGTACTTC

abundance: -
v_gene: TRBV29-1
d_gene: -
j_gene: TRBJ1-1
CDR3aa: CSVDLGGGHNTEAFF
CDR3nt: TGCAGCGTAGACCTCGGGGGAGGACACAACACTGAAGCTTTCTTT

abundance: -
v_gene: TRBV21-1
d_gene: -
j_gene: TRBJ2-2
CDR3aa: CASYPQGENTGELFF
CDR3nt: TGTGCCAGTTACCCACAGGGGGAGAACACCGGGGAGCTGTTTTTT

abundance: -
v_gene: TRBV2
d_gene: TRBD1
j_gene: TRBJ1-5
CDR3aa: CASTGAGGSNQPQHF
CDR3nt: TGTGCCTCAACTGGAGCAGGGGGCTCCAATCAGCCCCAGCATTTT

abundance: -
v_gene: TRBV15
d_gene: -
j_gene: TRBJ1-4
CDR3aa: CATSSGQSFNEKLFF
CDR3nt: TGTGCCACCAGCAGTGGACAGTCCTTTAATGAAAAACTGTTTTTT

abundance: -
v_gene: TRBV10-3
d_gene: -
j_gene: TRBJ1-1
CDR3aa: CAISESSVTEAFF
CDR3nt: TGTGCCATCAGTGAGTCGAGTGTCACTGAAGCTTTCTTT

abundance: -
v_gene: TRBV7-9
d_gene: TRBD1
j_gene: TRBJ1-5
CDR3aa: CASSSGQGLIRGQPQHF
CDR3nt: TGTGCCAGCAGCTCAGGACAGGGTTTGATCCGTGGTCAGCCCCAGCATTTT

abundance: -
v_gene: TRBV30
d_gene: -
j_gene: TRBJ1-4
CDR3aa: CAWGTSTNEKLFF
CDR3nt: TGTGCCTGGGGGACATCAACTAATGAAAAACTGTTTTTT

abundance: -
v_gene: TRBV7-2
d_gene: TRBD2
j_gene: TRBJ2-1
CDR3aa: CASSSSSGGAGEQFF
CDR3nt: TGTGCCAGCAGTTCGAGTAGCGGGGGGGCCGGCGAGCAGTTCTTC

abundance: few
v_gene: TRBV27
d_gene: -
j_gene: TRBJ1-6
CDR3aa: CASSRSHNSPLHF
CDR3nt: TGTGCCAGCAGCCGTAGCCATAATTCACCCCTCCACTTT

abundance: once
v_gene: TRBV5-1
d_gene: -
j_gene: TRBJ2-2
CDR3aa: CASSSSLTGELFF
CDR3nt: TGCGCCAGCAGCTCCAGTCTCACCGGGGAGCTGTTTTTT

abundance: -
v_gene: TRBV7-9
d_gene: -
j_gene: TRBJ2-2
CDR3aa: CASSPGTNTGELFF
CDR3nt: TGTGCCAGCAGCCCCGGGACAAACACCGGGGAGCTGTTTTTT